The next 24 T cell receptor beta chains were all read from a single sample in a study of cytomegalovirus exposure and HLA in healthy donors. The study ran its PCR with 60 Vbeta and 13 Jbeta primers. Profiling relied on immunoSEQ multiplex PCR, and the TCRdb table lists in-frame clones only, not all of them. In the table there are 150,000 to 200,000 clones, 75% to 90% of which are singletons. Sequencing was carried out using PBMCs. The receptors were sampled from a man aged 50 or older in good health and CMV-seropositive.

The chain is built from TRBV10-3 and TRBJ2-5; 7 positions agree with TRBD1. Germline V gene data show CDR1 as ENHRY and CDR2 as SYGVKD. The CDR3 runs to 14 residues. V lost 6 bases and J lost 5; bases outside the gene matches: 9. CDR3 sequence reads: CAIRDTGVGETQYF. In DNA form, the CDR3 reads TGTGCCATCAGGGATACAGGGGTGGGGGAGACCCAGTACTTC.

The CDR3 is CASSPHVSTEAFF. In nucleotides, the CDR3 is TGTGCCAGCAGTCCCCACGTTAGCACTGAAGCTTTCTTT. The chain links TRBV28 to TRBJ1-1, with D uncertain. Germline CDR1 reads MDHEN; CDR2 reads SYDVKM. V dropped 5 bases and J dropped 4 bases, with 11 bases sitting between them. The CDR3 extends over 13 amino acids.

This clone was observed once. The genes are TRBV5-1 and TRBJ2-3; D is unclear. Trimming cost V 2 bases and J 2 bases, with 12 bases left between them. The CDR3 totals 15 residues. Germline CDR1 SGHRS, CDR2 YFSETQ. The CDR3 sequence: CASSFKSGFTDTQYF. The DNA of the CDR3 is TGCGCCAGCAGCTTTAAGTCCGGTTTCACAGATACGCAGTATTTT.

The chain recombines TRBV28 with TRBJ2-7; 8 positions agree with TRBD2. Germline V lookup: CDR1 MDHEN, CDR2 SYDVKM. This CDR3 contains 13 residues. The J segment lost 2 bases and the V segment lost 6 bases, leaving 3 bases of the junction unmatched. The CDR3 nucleotides read TGTGCCAGCAGAAGCGGGGGAGCCTACGAGCAGTACTTC. This gives the protein CASRSGGAYEQYF. The full variable domain, its missing parts supplied by reference TRBV28 and TRBJ2-7, is DVKVTQSSRYLVKRTGEKVFLECVQDMDHENMFWYRQDPGLGLRLIYFSYDVKMKEKGDIPEGYSVSREKKERFSLILESASTNQTSMYLCASRSGGAYEQYFGPGTRLTVT.

This clone has more than one count but fewer than ten. V gene TRBV10-3 combines with J gene TRBJ2-7, with 10 bases lining up with TRBD1. This CDR3 region has 14 residues. After removal of 7 bases from V and 1 base from J, the junction contained 4 bases not matched to a gene. Per the germline V gene, CDR1 is ENHRY and CDR2 is SYGVKD. DNA for the CDR3: TGTGCCATCAATGACAGGGGGCGATCCTACGAGCAGTACTTC. This encodes CAINDRGRSYEQYF.

CDR3 sequence: CASSLDGRGGTEAFF. As DNA, the CDR3 is TGTGCCAGCAGCTTGGACGGCCGGGGTGGGACTGAAGCTTTCTTT. The chain joins TRBV5-5 to TRBJ1-1; D gene uncertain. The CDR3 consists of 15 residues. Trimming left V 0 bases short and J 5 bases short, with 14 bases between. Per the germline V gene, CDR1 is SGHKS and CDR2 is YYEKEE (reference sequence).

V and J are TRBV19 and TRBJ1-5; 7 bases agree with TRBD1. Looked up from germline, CDR1 is LNHDA and CDR2 is SQIVND (reference sequence). V shed 3 bases and J 1 base; nucleotides not matched to a gene: 6. This CDR3 contains 16 residues. CDR3 bases: TGTGCCAGTAGTATTCGGACAGGTAGCAGCAATCAGCCCCAGCATTTT. This encodes CASSIRTGSSNQPQHF.

This clone was seen a handful of times. The genes are TRBV19 and TRBJ2-5; the D gene is possibly TRBD1 (5 bases). Germline V gene sequence: CDR1 LNHDA, CDR2 SQIVND (reference sequence). Trimming removed 5 bases at V and 5 bases at J, with 15 bases between. The CDR3 loop spans 14 amino acids. The CDR3, as DNA: TGTGCCAGTAGTGTTGACAGTTTGGGGGAGACCCAGTACTTC. This sequence encodes CASSVDSLGETQYF. The complete variable domain, with remaining parts taken from reference TRBV19 and TRBJ2-5, reads DGGITQSPKYLFRKEGQNVTLSCEQNLNHDAMYWYRQDPGQGLRLIYYSQIVNDFQKGDIAEGYSVSREKKESFPLTVTSAQKNPTAFYLCASSVDSLGETQYFGPGTRLLVL.

This clone was found once. This specimen includes other DNA sequences encoding the same CDR3. This sequence joins TRBV6-5 and TRBJ2-6, with no clear D. V was pared by 6 bases and J by 4 bases, with 7 bases between. The CDR3 totals 13 residues. In germline, CDR1 is MNHEY, CDR2 SVGAGI. The CDR3 region is CASRLSGANVLTF. CDR3 bases: TGTGCCAGCAGACTCTCCGGGGCCAACGTCCTGACTTTC.

This rearrangement joins TRBV27 to TRBJ1-2; 8 bases fit TRBD1. There are 14 residues in the CDR3. The germline gives CDR1 MNHEY, CDR2 SMNVEV (reference sequence). Trimming cost V 7 bases and J 8 bases; bases outside gene matches: 12. Here the CDR3 DNA reads TGTGCCAGCACCACAGGGGGGGGCGCGGGAGGCTACACCTTC. Protein sequence: CASTTGGGAGGYTF.

The CDR3 DNA reads TGTGCCAGCAGTTACTCGCCGGGGGGAGAGACCCAGTACTTC. Its protein is CASSYSPGGETQYF. This rearrangement joins TRBV6-6 to TRBJ2-5; 7 bases map to TRBD2. Germline trimming cut 0 bases from V and 4 bases from J; bases unmatched to any gene: 2. Germline V gives CDR1 MNHNY, CDR2 SVGAGI (reference sequence). The CDR3 is made up of 14 amino acids.

This clone has a single count. V and J are TRBV1 and TRBJ2-2; TRBD2, the D gene given by the table, was not confirmed from the DNA. TRBV1 represents a pseudogene. This CDR3 is built from 19 residues. CDR3 residues: CTSSQDPVAGGPVAGELFF. Here the CDR3 DNA reads TGCACCAGCAGCCAAGATCCCGTAGCGGGGGGGCCGGTCGCCGGGGAGCTGTTTTTT.

V usage is TRBV7-8 and J usage is TRBJ2-2, with a tentative D call TRBD2 (6 bases). Germline CDR1 SGHVS, CDR2 FQNEAQ. The V gene lost 5 bases and the J gene lost 4 bases, with 14 bases spanning the gap. The CDR3 extends over 15 amino acids. DNA of the CDR3: TGTGCCAGCAGCCCCCGTGGAGGGCGCACCGGGGAGCTGTTTTTT. As protein: CASSPRGGRTGELFF.

V gene TRBV4-1 combines with J gene TRBJ2-7; D not certain. Trimming removed 3 bases at V and 4 bases at J, with 10 bases between. The length of the CDR3 is 13 residues. Germline lookup yields CDR1 MGHRA and CDR2 YSYEKL. The CDR3 DNA sequence: TGCGCCAGCAGCCAGAAGCCGCAATACGAGCAGTACTTC. It codes for CASSQKPQYEQYF.

This chain joins TRBV6-5 and TRBJ1-1; TRBD1 aligns across 8 bases. The germline CDR1 and CDR2 sequences are MNHEY and SVGAGI. J was trimmed by 5 bases and V by 11 bases; bases with no gene match: 7. The CDR3 is made up of 12 amino acids. Here the CDR3 DNA reads TGTGCCGGAATGACAGGGGATACTGAAGCTTTCTTT. Translation: CAGMTGDTEAFF.

The V call is TRBV19, the J call TRBJ2-3; D may be TRBD2 (5 bases). V lost 6 bases, J lost 1 base, and 11 bases lay in between. Germline CDR1 LNHDA, CDR2 SQIVND (reference sequence). This CDR3 spans 14 amino acids. CDR3 amino acids: CASSLKRGTDTQYF. CDR3 bases: TGTGCCAGTAGCCTGAAGAGGGGCACAGATACGCAGTATTTT. Supplemented by reference TRBV19 and TRBJ2-3, the full variable domain reads DGGITQSPKYLFRKEGQNVTLSCEQNLNHDAMYWYRQDPGQGLRLIYYSQIVNDFQKGDIAEGYSVSREKKESFPLTVTSAQKNPTAFYLCASSLKRGTDTQYFGPGTRLTVL.

J is TRBJ1-1 and V is TRBV19, with TRBD1 identical over 9 bases. With V trimmed by 8 bases and J by 1 base, 2 bases remained unmatched. The CDR3 sequence is 13 residues long. Per germline, CDR1 LNHDA and CDR2 SQIVND (reference sequence). The CDR3 DNA reads TGTGCCAGTTCACAGGGGGCGAACACTGAAGCTTTCTTT. Translation gives CASSQGANTEAFF.

For this clone: This sample includes further DNA sequences coding for the same CDR3. The chain combines TRBV6-1 with TRBJ2-2, with 9 bases lining up with TRBD2. This CDR3 comprises 17 residues. Trimming at V came to 2 bases and at J to 3 bases, leaving 7 bases not matched to a gene. In germline, CDR1 is MNHNS, CDR2 SASEGT. The CDR3 nucleotides read TGTGCCAGCAGTGAACCGGAGCGGGGGGATTACACCGGGGAGCTGTTTTTT. Protein sequence: CASSEPERGDYTGELFF.

This chain links TRBV27 with TRBJ2-1, with a possible D match to TRBD2 (6 bases). Germline assignment: CDR1 MNHEY and CDR2 SMNVEV (reference sequence). The CDR3 is made up of 12 amino acids. The germline V and J ends were trimmed by 10 bases and 4 bases, with 11 bases remaining between them. As DNA, the CDR3 is TGTGCCACCCTCGGGGGTTACAATGAGCAGTTCTTC. Translation gives CATLGGYNEQFF.

The rearrangement uses TRBV5-1 and TRBJ2-3; 14 bases agree with TRBD2. V shed 0 bases and J 4 bases; nucleotides not matched to a gene: 1. CDR1 SGHRS and CDR2 YFSETQ come from the germline V gene. The CDR3 is made up of 16 amino acids. CDR3 nucleotides: TGCGCCAGCAGCTTGGAGGGACTAGCGGGAGCAGATACGCAGTATTTT. Translation gives CASSLEGLAGADTQYF.

This clone appeared a single time. This rearrangement joins TRBV4-1 to TRBJ1-6, with a tentative D call TRBD1 (6 bases). V lost 0 bases and J 8 bases, leaving 14 bases between the germline ends. Germline V gene data show CDR1 as MGHRA and CDR2 as YSYEKL. The CDR3 is made up of 16 amino acids. The CDR3 DNA reads as TGCGCCAGCAGCCAAGATTTTTCAGGGGTCTATTCACCCCTCCACTTT. As protein: CASSQDFSGVYSPLHF.

This clone occurred a few times. The J gene is TRBJ1-1, the V gene TRBV10-3, with D perhaps matching TRBD1 (6 bases). V dropped 3 bases and J dropped 6 bases, with 14 bases sitting between them. The CDR3 length is 14 residues. The germline V gene has CDR1 ENHRY and CDR2 SYGVKD. The CDR3 spells CAISDLTGRSEAFF. The CDR3 nucleotides are TGTGCCATCAGTGATCTTACAGGGCGGTCTGAAGCTTTCTTT.

This chain connects TRBV28 to TRBJ2-4, with unresolved D. From germline, CDR1 is MDHEN and CDR2 SYDVKM. V was shortened by 5 bases and J by 6 bases, with 8 bases between the two germline ends. This CDR3 region has 12 residues. CDR3: CASSGWRNIQYF. The CDR3, as DNA: TGTGCCAGCAGTGGATGGAGAAACATTCAGTACTTC.

V is TRBV21-1 and J is TRBJ2-1; the table gives TRBD2 as D, unverified against the DNA. TRBV21-1 is a pseudogene segment. The CDR3 is made up of 16 amino acids. The CDR3 DNA reads TGTGCCAGCACTGGTAAAGGGGGGGGGCCTTTATTTGAGCAGTTCTTC. This codes for CASTGKGGGPLFEQFF.